This passage covers 10 T cell receptor beta chains from one sample sequenced in a study of high-grade serous ovarian cancer treatment subgroups. Assay used: immunoSEQ multiplex PCR; TCRdb lists only in-frame clones, some missing. The repertoire includes some 15,000 clones, roughly nine tenths of them detected once, and 5% to 8% sits in the top ten. Tumor tissue was taken before any definitive surgery or chemotherapy was given. Sequencing used tumor tissue. The receptors derive from a human donor with high-grade serous ovarian cancer.

J is TRBJ1-2 and V is TRBV5-6; TRBD1 matches at 7 bases. CDR3 size: 15 residues. From germline, CDR1 is SGHDT and CDR2 YYEEEE. V lost 5 bases, J lost 5 bases, and 12 bases stayed unmatched. DNA of the CDR3: TGTGCCAGCAGGCCGGGACCGGACAGGCCTTATGGCTACACCTTC. It is translated as CASRPGPDRPYGYTF.

This clone turned up a few times. The V and J genes are TRBV7-9 and TRBJ1-3; weak D call: TRBD1 (6 bases). In germline, CDR1 is SEHNR, CDR2 FQNEAQ (reference sequence). The CDR3 loop spans 15 amino acids. Between the trimmed V and J ends, which lost 3 bases and 0 bases, there was a span of 9 bases. CDR3 DNA: TGTGCCAGCAGCTTTACAGGGATCTCTGGAAACACCATATATTTT. The encoded protein is CASSFTGISGNTIYF.

J is TRBJ2-7 and V is TRBV6-5; D is unclear. CDR1 and CDR2 from the germline V gene are MNHEY and SVGAGI. V was trimmed by 5 bases and J by 2 bases, leaving 16 bases between them. This CDR3 has 15 residues. Here the CDR3 reads CASSPLGRIAYEQYF. The CDR3 region has the DNA TGTGCCAGCAGTCCCCTGGGCAGGATAGCCTACGAGCAGTACTTC.

This clone was recorded a few times. The chain carries TRBV29-1 and TRBJ1-4; 8 bases agree with TRBD1. Per germline, CDR1 SQVTM and CDR2 ANQGSEA. This CDR3 has 12 residues. Trimming took 7 bases from V and 8 from J; bases not matched to a gene: 6. CDR3 sequence reads: CSAAGTGEKLFF. The DNA for the CDR3 is TGCAGCGCAGCCGGGACAGGCGAAAAACTGTTTTTT.

The V call is TRBV6-5, the J call TRBJ1-1; D gene uncertain. CDR1 and CDR2 from the germline V gene are MNHEY and SVGAGI. V dropped 0 bases and J dropped 7 bases, with 6 bases sitting between them. This CDR3 comprises 12 residues. Here the CDR3 reads CASSYSGREAFF. The CDR3 DNA is TGTGCCAGCAGTTACTCAGGGCGTGAAGCTTTCTTT.

The V and J genes are TRBV7-2 and TRBJ2-7; no definite D call. The CDR3 has 13 amino acids. In germline, CDR1 is SGHTA, CDR2 FQGNSA. V was clipped by 5 bases and J by 1 base, with 9 bases between them. The CDR3 here is CASSQQVSYEQYF. The CDR3 DNA reads TGTGCCAGCAGCCAACAAGTTTCCTACGAGCAGTACTTC.

As DNA, the CDR3 is TGCGCCAGCAGCTTGGCCTGGGGACAGGGAACCTACGAGCAGTACTTC. Protein: CASSLAWGQGTYEQYF. The chain uses TRBV5-1 and TRBJ2-7; 9 bases align to TRBD1. With 0 bases clipped from V and 2 bases from J, the junction kept 6 bases outside the gene matches. Germline CDR1 is SGHRS and CDR2 is YFSETQ. The CDR3 is made up of 16 amino acids.

As regards this clone: Relative to the germline gene, one junction end is altered; a read error may explain this. This sample includes further DNA sequences coding for the same CDR3. The chain combines TRBV11-2 with TRBJ1-3; D unresolved. Germline CDR1 SGHAT, CDR2 FQNNGV. The CDR3 has 17 amino acids. In nucleotides, the CDR3 is TGTGCCAGCAGCACAATCCTGCGAGGGAACTCTGGAAACACTATATATTTT. Translating gives CASSTILRGNSGNTIYF.

The DNA for the CDR3 is TGTGCCAGCAGCCTAACTCCTTCCGCTCAGCCCCAGCATTTT. It specifies CASSLTPSAQPQHF. V is TRBV9 and J is TRBJ1-5; D gene ambiguous. CDR3 size: 14 residues. The germline gives CDR1 SGDLS, CDR2 YYNGEE. V shed 4 bases and J shed 6 bases, with 14 bases lying between them.

V gene TRBV9 combines with J gene TRBJ2-1, with D possibly TRBD1 on 5 matching bases. Looked up from germline, CDR1 is SGDLS and CDR2 is YYNGEE. V lost 3 bases and J 2 bases, leaving 12 bases between the germline ends. The CDR3 extends over 15 amino acids. CDR3 sequence reads: CASSADDSPYNEQFF. The CDR3 bases are TGTGCCAGCAGCGCAGACGACAGTCCCTACAATGAGCAGTTCTTC. Supplemented by reference TRBV9 and TRBJ2-1, the full variable domain reads DSGVTQTPKHLITATGQRVTLRCSPRSGDLSVYWYQQSLDQGLQFLIQYYNGEERAKGNILERFSAQQFPDLHSELNLSSLELGDSALYFCASSADDSPYNEQFFGPGTRLTVL.